Listed below are T cell receptor beta chains from one sample, sequenced in a study of patients and donors after allogeneic stem cell transplantation. TCRdb re-called the RT-PCR reads through MiXCR, storing one row per CDR3 protein. The table has about a million distinct CDR3 sequences, roughly 18% seen once; the top ten hold about 6%. The sample consisted of blood, either unsorted or a sorted T cell fraction (not recorded which). The source of these receptors is a human donor who was either an allogeneic HSCT recipient or a stem cell or donor lymphocyte infusion donor (not recorded which). It is not recorded whose cells these are; they may come from a transplant donor. Both conserved end residues are part of each CDR3. A D gene is named only where the DNA matches it firmly. Part of the rows lack a size; the others show once, few, many or a class for expanded clones.

V: TRBV4-1
J: TRBJ2-7
size: few
length: 16
D: TRBD2
CDR3: CASSQDLAGSLYEQYF
DNA: TGCGCCAGCAGCCAAGACCTAGCGGGGAGCCTCTACGAGCAGTACTTC

V: TRBV15
J: TRBJ2-3
size: .
length: 13
D: .
CDR3: CATSPIRGDTQYF
DNA: TGTGCCACCAGCCCTATAAGGGGAGATACGCAGTATTTT

V: TRBV28
J: TRBJ2-6
size: .
length: 15
D: .
CDR3: CASMRGSSGANVLTF
DNA: TGTGCCAGCATGCGAGGGAGCTCTGGGGCCAACGTCCTGACTTTC

V: TRBV7-8
J: TRBJ1-4
size: few
length: 15
D: TRBD1
CDR3: CASSQQGGGSEKLFF
DNA: TGTGCCAGCAGCCAACAAGGGGGCGGAAGTGAAAAACTGTTTTTT

V: TRBV2
J: TRBJ2-7
size: .
length: 12
D: .
CDR3: CASSVLTYEQYF
DNA: TGTGCCAGCAGTGTGCTGACCTACGAGCAGTACTTC

V: TRBV29-1
J: TRBJ2-1
size: few
length: 15
D: TRBD1
CDR3: CSGGSGTGEYNEQFF
DNA: TGCAGCGGGGGATCCGGGACAGGGGAGTACAATGAGCAGTTCTTC

V: TRBV12-3/TRBV12-4
J: TRBJ1-1
size: .
length: 14
D: .
CDR3: CASSFQGEVTEAFF
DNA: TGTGCCAGCAGTTTTCAGGGCGAGGTCACTGAAGCTTTCTTT

V: TRBV6-1
J: TRBJ2-7
size: few
length: 14
D: TRBD1
CDR3: CASRATGFSYEQYF
DNA: TGTGCCAGCAGGGCGACAGGGTTTTCCTACGAGCAGTACTTC

V: TRBV30
J: TRBJ2-7
size: .
length: 15
D: TRBD1
CDR3: CAWSVLGQGVGEQYF
DNA: TGTGCCTGGAGTGTACTGGGTCAGGGGGTTGGCGAGCAGTACTTC

V: TRBV2
J: TRBJ1-2
size: .
length: 12
D: .
CDR3: CASSEAIYGYTF
DNA: TGTGCCAGCAGCGAGGCTATCTATGGCTACACCTTC

V: TRBV7-2
J: TRBJ2-7
size: .
length: 15
D: .
CDR3: CASTPAMDFPYEQYF
DNA: TGTGCCAGCACCCCAGCTATGGACTTCCCCTACGAGCAGTACTTC

V: TRBV4-2
J: TRBJ1-1
size: few
length: 13
D: .
CDR3: CASTPTGPTEAFF
DNA: TGTGCCAGCACCCCGACAGGCCCCACTGAAGCTTTCTTT

V: TRBV12-3/TRBV12-4
J: TRBJ2-1
size: many
length: 14
D: .
CDR3: CASSPTKSRGEQFF
DNA: TGTGCCAGCAGCCCTACAAAGTCACGGGGTGAGCAGTTCTTC

V: TRBV27
J: TRBJ1-4
size: .
length: 15
D: .
CDR3: CASSPDSPRIEKLFF
DNA: TGTGCCAGCAGTCCTGACTCCCCTCGGATTGAAAAACTGTTTTTT

V: TRBV29-1
J: TRBJ2-7
size: .
length: 15
D: .
CDR3: CSVAVARGPAYEQYF
DNA: TGCAGCGTAGCCGTGGCTCGGGGGCCAGCCTACGAGCAGTACTTC

V: TRBV5-5
J: TRBJ2-5
size: few
length: 17
D: TRBD1
CDR3: CASSLGPGTGTQETQYF
DNA: TGTGCCAGCAGCTTGGGGCCCGGGACAGGGACTCAAGAGACCCAGTACTTC

V: TRBV7-2
J: TRBJ2-2
size: .
length: 15
D: .
CDR3: CASSAVGGLTGELFF
DNA: TGTGCCAGCAGCGCGGTCGGGGGGCTTACCGGGGAGCTGTTTTTT

V: TRBV24-1
J: TRBJ2-1
size: few
length: 15
D: TRBD2
CDR3: CATSDPSGEGRRQFF
DNA: TGTGCCACCAGTGACCCGTCGGGGGAGGGAAGAAGGCAGTTCTTC

V: TRBV4-1
J: TRBJ2-5
size: .
length: 16
D: TRBD1
CDR3: CASSHPTAGTGRTQYF
DNA: TGCGCCAGCAGCCACCCAACGGCAGGGACAGGCAGGACCCAGTACTTC

V: TRBV6-5
J: TRBJ1-2
size: few
length: 16
D: TRBD1
CDR3: CASSYLDRGSFYGYTF
DNA: TGTGCCAGCAGTTACCTGGACAGGGGGTCTTTCTATGGCTACACCTTC

V: TRBV20-1
J: TRBJ1-2
size: .
length: 14
D: .
CDR3: CSARKSTGPYGYTF
DNA: TGCAGTGCTAGAAAATCGACAGGTCCGTATGGCTACACCTTC

V: TRBV6-1
J: TRBJ2-4
size: few
length: 15
D: .
CDR3: CASSTHRVAKNIQYF
DNA: TGTGCCAGCAGTACCCACAGAGTAGCCAAAAACATTCAGTACTTC

V: TRBV2
J: TRBJ2-3
size: .
length: 18
D: TRBD2
CDR3: CASSWGTSGGPSTDTQYF
DNA: TGTGCCAGCAGTTGGGGGACTAGCGGGGGACCTTCGACAGATACGCAGTATTTT

V: TRBV5-1
J: TRBJ2-1
size: few
length: 15
D: TRBD1
CDR3: CASGPGTGMTMTQFF
DNA: TGCGCCAGCGGCCCCGGGACAGGTATGACAATGACGCAGTTCTTC

V: TRBV30
J: TRBJ1-1
size: few
length: 12
D: TRBD1
CDR3: CAWDTGDTEAFF
DNA: TGTGCCTGGGACACAGGGGACACTGAAGCTTTCTTT

V: TRBV12-3/TRBV12-4
J: TRBJ2-3
size: many
length: 17
D: TRBD2
CDR3: CASTTRWREASTDTQYF
DNA: TGTGCCAGCACCACCCGATGGCGGGAGGCGAGCACAGATACGCAGTATTTT

V: TRBV7-8
J: TRBJ2-7
size: few
length: 13
D: .
CDR3: CASSLARPHEQYF
DNA: TGTGCCAGCAGCTTAGCGCGGCCCCACGAGCAGTACTTC

V: TRBV4-1
J: TRBJ2-5
size: few
length: 18
D: TRBD1
CDR3: CASSQDTGEGINEGTQYF
DNA: TGCGCCAGCAGCCAAGATACAGGGGAAGGCATCAACGAGGGGACCCAGTACTTC

V: TRBV5-1
J: TRBJ1-1
size: few
length: 16
D: .
CDR3: CASSLGNAGEGTEAFF
DNA: TGCGCCAGCAGCTTGGGAAATGCAGGGGAGGGGACTGAAGCTTTCTTT

V: TRBV4-3
J: TRBJ1-4
size: .
length: 17
D: .
CDR3: CASSQDAPQGLNEKLFF
DNA: TGCGCCAGCAGCCAAGATGCCCCACAGGGCCTTAATGAAAAACTGTTTTTT

V: TRBV5-6
J: TRBJ2-1
size: few
length: 15
D: .
CDR3: CASSPSTPSYNEQFF
DNA: TGTGCCAGCAGCCCTTCGACTCCTTCCTACAATGAGCAGTTCTTC

V: TRBV4-1
J: TRBJ1-5
size: .
length: 17
D: .
CDR3: CASSQEKLYSSNQPQHF
DNA: TGCGCCAGCAGCCAAGAAAAGCTTTACAGTAGCAATCAGCCCCAGCATTTT

V: TRBV5-6
J: TRBJ1-6
size: few
length: 14
D: .
CDR3: CASSGGDGNSPLHF
DNA: TGTGCCAGCAGCGGAGGGGACGGTAATTCACCCCTCCACTTT

V: TRBV7-9
J: TRBJ1-1
size: .
length: 13
D: .
CDR3: CASSLASVFGAFF
DNA: TGTGCCAGCAGCCTAGCTTCGGTTTTTGGAGCTTTCTTT

V: TRBV9
J: TRBJ2-7
size: .
length: 15
D: TRBD1
CDR3: CASSVTGASSYEQYF
DNA: TGTGCCAGCAGCGTAACAGGGGCCAGCTCCTACGAGCAGTACTTC

V: TRBV6-2/TRBV6-3
J: TRBJ2-3
size: .
length: 15
D: .
CDR3: CASRTVGWGTDTQYF
DNA: TGTGCCAGCAGGACAGTAGGCTGGGGCACAGATACGCAGTATTTT

V: TRBV4-1
J: TRBJ2-7
size: .
length: 15
D: .
CDR3: CASSQPTTARYEQYF
DNA: TGCGCCAGCAGCCAACCGACGACGGCTCGATACGAGCAGTACTTC

V: TRBV2
J: TRBJ1-4
size: .
length: 14
D: .
CDR3: CASRGKGFYEKLFF
DNA: TGTGCCAGCCGGGGGAAGGGGTTCTATGAAAAACTGTTTTTT

V: TRBV7-6
J: TRBJ2-1
size: few
length: 17
D: TRBD2
CDR3: CASSYETSGSLRNEQFF
DNA: TGTGCCAGCAGCTACGAGACTAGCGGGAGTTTACGCAATGAGCAGTTCTTC

V: TRBV15
J: TRBJ2-3
size: .
length: 12
D: .
CDR3: CATSQGRGTQYF
DNA: TGTGCCACCAGTCAGGGGAGGGGTACGCAGTATTTT

V: TRBV2
J: TRBJ2-1
size: few
length: 15
D: .
CDR3: CASSEFSGRYNEQFF
DNA: TGTGCCAGCAGTGAATTCAGCGGGCGGTACAATGAGCAGTTCTTC

V: TRBV7-8
J: TRBJ2-2
size: .
length: 15
D: TRBD2
CDR3: CASKGTSGNTGELFF
DNA: TGTGCCAGCAAGGGGACTAGCGGGAACACCGGGGAGCTGTTTTTT

V: TRBV6-2/TRBV6-3
J: TRBJ2-1
size: .
length: 16
D: .
CDR3: CASTPGWVSRGNEQFF
DNA: TGTGCCAGCACCCCCGGCTGGGTCTCCCGGGGTAATGAGCAGTTCTTC

V: TRBV7-2
J: TRBJ2-5
size: .
length: 16
D: .
CDR3: CASSLGRGPAGETQYF
DNA: TGTGCCAGCAGCTTAGGAAGGGGCCCAGCAGGCGAGACCCAGTACTTC

V: TRBV10-3
J: TRBJ2-5
size: few
length: 14
D: .
CDR3: CAINPTIRWETQYF
DNA: TGTGCCATCAACCCGACCATTCGATGGGAGACCCAGTACTTC

V: TRBV7-9
J: TRBJ2-3
size: few
length: 15
D: TRBD1
CDR3: CASSSRRQGTDTQYF
DNA: TGTGCCAGCAGCTCTCGTAGACAGGGGACAGATACGCAGTATTTT

V: TRBV6-5
J: TRBJ1-5
size: .
length: 16
D: TRBD1
CDR3: CASRYSGQGFNQPQHF
DNA: TGTGCCAGCAGATACTCGGGACAGGGTTTCAATCAGCCCCAGCATTTT